This is a list of T cell receptor beta chains from one sample in a study of CD8 T cells in ankylosing spondylitis. MiXCR, run by TCRdb on the 5' RACE reads, gives a single entry per CDR3 protein. The sample has 450,000 to 550,000 distinct CDR3 sequences, under 5.5% seen once. The sequenced sample consisted of blood, either unsorted or a sorted T cell fraction (not recorded which). Source of these receptors: a male donor with ankylosing spondylitis. Each CDR3 is given with its conserved first and last residue. A D gene is named only where the DNA matches it firmly. Size is stated for part of the rows, as once, few or many counts, or as a class when the clone is expanded.

D: NA; J: TRBJ1-1; V: TRBV5-1; size: many; CDR3: CASNPLGQPNTEAFF; DNA: TGCGCCAGCAACCCACTGGGACAACCGAACACTGAAGCTTTCTTT
D: NA; J: TRBJ2-7; V: TRBV6-1; size: many; CDR3: CATGRHGSYEQYF; DNA: TGTGCCACTGGTCGACACGGATCCTACGAGCAGTACTTC
D: TRBD1; J: TRBJ1-1; V: TRBV20-1; size: many; CDR3: CSAPPGTGRAENTEAFF; DNA: TGCAGTGCCCCCCCGGGGACAGGGCGGGCGGAGAACACTGAAGCTTTCTTT
D: NA; J: TRBJ2-2; V: TRBV9; size: many; CDR3: CASSQVGGQFPGELFF; DNA: TGTGCCAGCAGCCAAGTGGGGGGGCAATTCCCCGGGGAGCTGTTTTTT
D: TRBD1; J: TRBJ2-7; V: TRBV24-1; size: many; CDR3: CATSDRRQGEKQYF; DNA: TGTGCCACCAGTGATCGGCGACAGGGAGAAAAGCAGTACTTC
D: NA; J: TRBJ2-3; V: TRBV28; size: many; CDR3: CASSLTDPDTQYF; DNA: TGTGCCAGCAGTCTAACGGACCCGGATACGCAGTATTTT
D: NA; J: TRBJ1-2; V: TRBV20-1; size: many; CDR3: CSAIKQGNYGYTF; DNA: TGCAGTGCCATAAAACAGGGAAACTATGGCTACACCTTC
D: TRBD1; J: TRBJ1-2; V: TRBV19; size: few; CDR3: CASTPGQGHYGYTF; DNA: TGTGCCAGTACCCCGGGACAGGGGCACTATGGCTACACCTTC
D: TRBD2; J: TRBJ2-1; V: TRBV6-2/TRBV6-3; size: few; CDR3: CASSYRPSGRYNEQFF; DNA: TGTGCCAGCAGTTACCGCCCTAGCGGGAGGTACAATGAGCAGTTCTTC
D: TRBD1; J: TRBJ2-1; V: TRBV5-1; size: many; CDR3: CASSFTGTANNEQFF; DNA: TGCGCCAGCAGCTTCACCGGGACAGCAAACAATGAGCAGTTCTTC
D: TRBD2; J: TRBJ2-1; V: TRBV11-2; size: few; CDR3: CASSSFWTSGAFGIYNEQFF; DNA: TGTGCCAGCAGCTCCTTTTGGACTAGCGGGGCCTTCGGGATCTACAATGAGCAGTTCTTC
D: TRBD1; J: TRBJ1-2; V: TRBV7-9; size: many; CDR3: CASSTIKSTGALRGYTF; DNA: TGTGCCAGCAGCACAATCAAGTCGACAGGGGCCCTCCGTGGCTACACCTTC
D: NA; J: TRBJ1-1; V: TRBV27; size: many; CDR3: CASSLWPENTEAFF; DNA: TGTGCCAGCAGTTTATGGCCGGAGAACACTGAAGCTTTCTTT
D: TRBD1; J: TRBJ1-1; V: TRBV20-1; size: few; CDR3: CSARAGDRGRWTEAFF; DNA: TGCAGTGCTAGAGCCGGGGACAGGGGGCGGTGGACTGAAGCTTTCTTT
D: NA; J: TRBJ2-7; V: TRBV7-8; size: many; CDR3: CASSLVRDTYEQYF; DNA: TGTGCCAGCAGCTTAGTAAGGGATACGTACGAGCAGTACTTC
D: TRBD2; J: TRBJ2-1; V: TRBV4-3; size: many; CDR3: CASSLEEGAGDNYNEQFF; DNA: TGCGCCAGCAGCCTCGAGGAGGGAGCGGGGGACAACTACAATGAGCAGTTCTTC
D: NA; J: TRBJ2-5; V: TRBV13; size: NA; CDR3: CASSPDPTETQYF; DNA: TGTGCCAGCAGCCCGGACCCCACGGAGACCCAGTACTTC
D: TRBD1; J: TRBJ1-5; V: TRBV7-2; size: NA; CDR3: CASSKRTGDQPQHF; DNA: TGTGCCAGCAGCAAACGGACAGGGGATCAGCCCCAGCATTTT
D: NA; J: TRBJ2-2; V: TRBV4-3; size: NA; CDR3: CASSQEPRDLGTGELFF; DNA: TGCGCCAGCAGCCAAGAACCCCGGGATTTGGGCACCGGGGAGCTGTTTTTT
D: NA; J: TRBJ2-2; V: TRBV27; size: many; CDR3: CASSLQGGPGELFF; DNA: TGTGCCAGCAGTCTCCAGGGGGGCCCCGGGGAGCTGTTTTTT
D: NA; J: TRBJ1-4; V: TRBV6-5; size: many; CDR3: CASSYSGRANEKLFF; DNA: TGTGCCAGCAGTTACTCGGGGAGGGCTAATGAAAAACTGTTTTTT
D: NA; J: TRBJ2-3; V: TRBV29-1; size: many; CDR3: CSVGGRRGTDTQYF; DNA: TGCAGCGTTGGAGGGAGGAGGGGGACAGATACGCAGTATTTT
D: NA; J: TRBJ2-7; V: TRBV7-2; size: NA; CDR3: CASSYGTVGEGQYF; DNA: TGTGCCAGCAGCTACGGGACTGTTGGTGAGGGGCAGTACTTC
D: NA; J: TRBJ1-1; V: TRBV29-1; size: many; CDR3: CSVGRWGEAFF; DNA: TGCAGCGTCGGAAGGTGGGGAGAAGCTTTCTTT
D: TRBD1; J: TRBJ2-2; V: TRBV10-3; size: few; CDR3: CAIRLGQGATGELFF; DNA: TGTGCCATCAGGCTGGGACAGGGGGCGACCGGGGAGCTGTTTTTT
D: TRBD2; J: TRBJ2-1; V: TRBV20-1; size: few; CDR3: CSARGTSGKNYNEQFF; DNA: TGCAGTGCTAGGGGGACTAGCGGGAAGAATTACAATGAGCAGTTCTTC
D: NA; J: TRBJ2-5; V: TRBV20-1; size: many; CDR3: CSAPWYQETQYF; DNA: TGCAGTGCCCCGTGGTACCAAGAGACCCAGTACTTC
D: NA; J: TRBJ2-2; V: TRBV18; size: NA; CDR3: CASSSVGPLNTGELFF; DNA: TGTGCCAGCTCAAGTGTGGGCCCTCTGAACACCGGGGAGCTGTTTTTT
D: NA; J: TRBJ1-2; V: TRBV7-2; size: many; CDR3: CASSPNLYGYTF; DNA: TGTGCCAGCAGCCCCAACCTCTATGGCTACACCTTC
D: NA; J: TRBJ2-3; V: TRBV5-1; size: many; CDR3: CASRSRTGDTDTQYF; DNA: TGCGCCAGCAGGAGCCGGACGGGAGATACAGATACGCAGTATTTT
D: NA; J: TRBJ2-5; V: TRBV5-1; size: many; CDR3: CASSLPHGTRGETQYF; DNA: TGCGCCAGCAGCTTGCCCCACGGGACGAGAGGAGAGACCCAGTACTTC
D: NA; J: TRBJ2-7; V: TRBV15; size: few; CDR3: CATAESGAPYEQYF; DNA: TGTGCCACAGCGGAATCCGGGGCCCCCTACGAGCAGTACTTC
D: TRBD1; J: TRBJ2-2; V: TRBV4-2; size: few; CDR3: CASSQEGRTGNTGELFF; DNA: TGTGCCAGCAGCCAAGAGGGCCGGACAGGGAACACCGGGGAGCTGTTTTTT
D: NA; J: TRBJ1-2; V: TRBV5-1; size: many; CDR3: CASSVNGLINYGYTF; DNA: TGCGCCAGCAGCGTCAATGGGTTAATTAACTATGGCTACACCTTC
D: NA; J: TRBJ2-1; V: TRBV3-1; size: many; CDR3: CASSQIRALGNEQFF; DNA: TGTGCCAGCAGCCAAATCCGGGCCCTAGGGAATGAGCAGTTCTTC
D: NA; J: TRBJ2-7; V: TRBV7-2; size: few; CDR3: CASSLVVGAGESYEQYF; DNA: TGTGCCAGCAGCTTAGTAGTGGGGGCGGGAGAATCCTACGAGCAGTACTTC
D: NA; J: TRBJ2-5; V: TRBV4-3; size: many; CDR3: CASSQDRPETQYF; DNA: TGCGCCAGCAGCCAAGACCGGCCAGAGACCCAGTACTTC
D: TRBD1; J: TRBJ1-5; V: TRBV7-9; size: many; CDR3: CASSKVGTEGQPQHF; DNA: TGTGCCAGCAGTAAAGTCGGGACAGAGGGTCAGCCCCAGCATTTT
D: NA; J: TRBJ2-7; V: TRBV28; size: many; CDR3: CASSLLAAEYEQYF; DNA: TGTGCCAGCAGTCTCCTAGCAGCCGAGTACGAGCAGTACTTC
D: NA; J: TRBJ1-2; V: TRBV20-1; size: few; CDR3: CSAEKALYGYTF; DNA: TGCAGTGCTGAAAAGGCCCTCTATGGCTACACCTTC
D: NA; J: TRBJ1-2; V: TRBV7-9; size: many; CDR3: CASSPVTYGYTF; DNA: TGTGCCAGCAGCCCGGTCACCTATGGCTACACCTTC
D: NA; J: TRBJ2-5; V: TRBV7-2; size: many; CDR3: CASSSTVNPDFVYF; DNA: TGTGCCAGCAGCTCGACTGTCAACCCAGATTTTGTGTACTTC
D: NA; J: TRBJ2-3; V: TRBV4-2; size: NA; CDR3: CARSTGMGDTQYF; DNA: TGTGCCAGGAGCACTGGGATGGGAGATACGCAGTATTTT
D: NA; J: TRBJ2-1; V: TRBV15; size: many; CDR3: CATSRETGEIRTTQEQFF; DNA: TGTGCCACCAGCAGAGAAACGGGGGAGATAAGAACAACTCAAGAGCAGTTCTTC
D: NA; J: TRBJ1-1; V: TRBV7-2; size: many; CDR3: CASSLAGGGAEAFF; DNA: TGTGCCAGCAGCTTAGCTGGGGGAGGAGCTGAAGCTTTCTTT
D: TRBD2; J: TRBJ2-1; V: TRBV11-1; size: few; CDR3: CASSLWRGVRQFF; DNA: TGTGCCAGCAGCTTGTGGCGGGGGGTCCGACAGTTCTTC
D: NA; J: TRBJ1-2; V: TRBV5-1; size: many; CDR3: CASSLAGPYGYTF; DNA: TGCGCCAGCAGCTTGGCGGGTCCATATGGCTACACCTTC
D: NA; J: TRBJ2-1; V: TRBV28; size: NA; CDR3: CASSLRSPPRNEQFF; DNA: TGTGCCAGCAGTTTACGGTCTCCCCCCCGCAATGAGCAGTTCTTC
D: NA; J: TRBJ1-5; V: TRBV6-6; size: few; CDR3: CASTGGYQPQHF; DNA: TGTGCCAGCACGGGGGGCTATCAGCCCCAGCATTTT
D: NA; J: TRBJ1-2; V: TRBV10-3; size: many; CDR3: CATTGGGSLAYGYTF; DNA: TGTGCCACTACGGGGGGGGGATCCCTCGCCTATGGCTACACCTTC
D: NA; J: TRBJ2-1; V: TRBV29-1; size: many; CDR3: CSTRGLGSYNEQFF; DNA: TGCAGCACTAGGGGCCTGGGGTCCTACAATGAGCAGTTCTTC
D: TRBD1; J: TRBJ2-1; V: TRBV20-1; size: many; CDR3: CSARPRGQSSYNEQFF; DNA: TGCAGTGCTAGACCCAGGGGACAGAGCTCCTACAATGAGCAGTTCTTC